Below, 30 T cell receptor beta chains from the same sample are listed, as sequenced in a study of T cell responses to AZD1222 COVID-19 vaccine. Some clones are missing from TCRdb's copy, which holds only in-frame ones; the method was immunoSEQ multiplex PCR. The sample records tens of thousands of clones, 70% to 90% being singletons. The specimen comprised peripheral blood, sampled on day 0 of MenACWY control vaccination. These receptors all come from an adult in good health.

This sequence joins TRBV19 and TRBJ2-7, with D possibly being TRBD1 or TRBD2 (5 bases each). With 7 bases removed from V and 6 bases from J, the gap between germline ends came to 16 bases. Germline V lookup: CDR1 LNHDA, CDR2 SQIVND (reference sequence). This CDR3 is 13 amino acids long. The CDR3 DNA follows: TGTGCCAGTATCCAAGGGGCTGGAGGCGAGCAGTACTTC. Residues: CASIQGAGGEQYF.

The chain combines TRBV28 with TRBJ1-5, with TRBD1 matching 7 bases. The CDR3 runs to 15 residues. Germline V gene data show CDR1 as MDHEN and CDR2 as SYDVKM. Trimming at V came to 6 bases and at J to 4 bases, leaving 9 bases not matched to a gene. This CDR3 reads CASSPMGQLNQPQHF. CDR3 sequence (DNA): TGTGCCAGCAGCCCTATGGGACAGCTGAATCAGCCCCAGCATTTT.

This chain uses TRBV28 with TRBJ1-5, with D perhaps matching TRBD1 (6 bases). The V gene's germline CDR1 is MDHEN and CDR2 SYDVKM. V lost 5 bases and J lost 3, with 17 bases in between. The CDR3 runs 16 residues. The CDR3 DNA follows: TGTGCCAGCAGTATTCAAGGGGGTCCTAACAATCAGCCCCAGCATTTT. Translating it yields CASSIQGGPNNQPQHF.

The CDR3 nucleotides are TGTGCCAGCAGCTTAGTTCAGTTCGGAGGCTACACCTTC. Protein product: CASSLVQFGGYTF. J is TRBJ1-2 and V is TRBV7-2; D not resolved. Between the trimmed V and J ends, which lost 1 base and 8 bases, there was a span of 11 bases. In germline, CDR1 is SGHTA, CDR2 FQGNSA. The CDR3 covers 13 residues.

The rearrangement uses TRBV19 and TRBJ2-5; TRBD1 agrees at 8 bases. The germline CDR1 and CDR2 sequences are LNHDA and SQIVND (reference sequence). J lost 5 bases, V lost 5 bases, and 4 bases had no gene match. The CDR3 spans 13 residues. In DNA form, the CDR3 reads TGTGCCAGTAGTCCTCGACAGGGGGAGACCCAGTACTTC. It translates to CASSPRQGETQYF. Looking up the rest from reference TRBV19 and TRBJ2-5 gives the full variable domain: DGGITQSPKYLFRKEGQNVTLSCEQNLNHDAMYWYRQDPGQGLRLIYYSQIVNDFQKGDIAEGYSVSREKKESFPLTVTSAQKNPTAFYLCASSPRQGETQYFGPGTRLLVL.

This rearrangement joins TRBV7-9 to TRBJ1-5; D might be TRBD1 (5 bases). The CDR3 sequence is 13 residues long. Germline assignment: CDR1 SEHNR and CDR2 FQNEAQ (reference sequence). V was trimmed by 7 bases and J by 5 bases, leaving 12 bases between them. The DNA for the CDR3 is TGTGCCAGCACCACTATGGGGGATCAGCCCCAGCATTTT. It specifies CASTTMGDQPQHF. Variable domain in full (rest from reference TRBV7-9 and TRBJ1-5): DTGVSQNPRHKITKRGQNVTFRCDPISEHNRLYWYRQTLGQGPEFLTYFQNEAQLEKSRLLSDRFSAERPKGSFSTLEIQRTEQGDSAMYLCASTTMGDQPQHFGDGTRLSIL.

V usage is TRBV2 and J usage is TRBJ1-5, with no clear D. CDR1 and CDR2 from the germline V gene are SNHLY and FYNNEI. The CDR3 has 15 amino acids. Trimming pared 3 bases from V and 6 bases from J, leaving 15 bases between. The CDR3 coding sequence is TGTGCCAGCAGTGACCCGTCTCTACCCGGTCAGCCCCAGCATTTT. Its translation is CASSDPSLPGQPQHF. Supplemented by reference TRBV2 and TRBJ1-5, the full variable domain reads EPEVTQTPSHQVTQMGQEVILRCVPISNHLYFYWYRQILGQKVEFLVSFYNNEISEKSEIFDDQFSVERPDGSNFTLKIRSTKLEDSAMYFCASSDPSLPGQPQHFGDGTRLSIL.

CDR3 sequence (DNA): TGTGCCAGCAGCTTGTCCGAGGGAACTGAAGCTTTCTTT. Translated: CASSLSEGTEAFF. The chain couples TRBV7-3 to TRBJ1-1; D is undetermined. The CDR3 consists of 13 residues. CDR1 and CDR2 (germline): SGHTA, FQGTGA. The V gene lost 3 bases and the J gene lost 5 bases, with 10 bases spanning the gap.

Only one count was recorded for this clone. The chain links TRBV7-3 to TRBJ2-5; D call uncertain. V was trimmed by 0 bases and J by 5 bases, leaving 13 bases between them. Germline values: CDR1 SGHTA, CDR2 FQGTGA. The CDR3 contains 15 residues. The CDR3 DNA reads TGTGCCAGCAGCTTAACTCGGGCTAGTCGGGAGACCCAGTACTTC. Residues: CASSLTRASRETQYF.

The rearrangement joins TRBV6-5 to TRBJ1-1, with TRBD1 identical over 7 bases. J lost 7 bases, V lost 6 bases, and 11 bases had no gene match. The CDR3 has 14 residues. From germline, CDR1 is MNHEY and CDR2 SVGAGI. CDR3 DNA sequence: TGTGCCAGCAGAGTAGGACAGGACATCGGTGAAGCTTTCTTT. This translates into CASRVGQDIGEAFF.

The rearrangement uses TRBV7-3 and TRBJ2-3, with TRBD2 matching 7 bases. J gave up 2 bases and V 5 bases, and 7 bases lay outside the gene matches. The germline V gene has CDR1 SGHTA and CDR2 FQGTGA. CDR3 length: 15 amino acids. The CDR3 is CASSPWGGVTDTQYF. The DNA for the CDR3 is TGTGCCAGCAGCCCCTGGGGGGGGGTCACAGATACGCAGTATTTT.

The V and J genes are TRBV7-9 and TRBJ1-1; unclear D gene. CDR1 and CDR2 (germline): SEHNR, FQNEAQ (reference sequence). This CDR3 has 14 residues. Trimming pared 8 bases from V and 5 bases from J, leaving 18 bases between. The CDR3 DNA reads TGTGCCAGCGCCGAGGGCGGGCTGCCGACTGAAGCTTTCTTT. Protein product: CASAEGGLPTEAFF. Variable domain in full (rest from reference TRBV7-9 and TRBJ1-1): DTGVSQNPRHKITKRGQNVTFRCDPISEHNRLYWYRQTLGQGPEFLTYFQNEAQLEKSRLLSDRFSAERPKGSFSTLEIQRTEQGDSAMYLCASAEGGLPTEAFFGQGTRLTVV.

This chain links TRBV19 with TRBJ2-2; tentatively, D is TRBD1 (5 bases). CDR3 length: 16 amino acids. Germline values: CDR1 LNHDA, CDR2 SQIVND (reference sequence). V gave up 1 base and J gave up 5 bases, with 14 bases separating them. CDR3 DNA: TGTGCCAGTAGTATAGTTCCGGCACAGGATACCGGGGAGCTGTTTTTT. Its translation: CASSIVPAQDTGELFF.

The rearrangement uses TRBV5-1 and TRBJ2-1; 10 nucleotides line up with TRBD2. This CDR3 is 15 amino acids long. Unmatched junction bases numbered 3, after V lost 2 bases and J lost 4 bases. Germline-derived CDR1 and CDR2 are SGHRS and YFSETQ. CDR3 nucleotide sequence: TGCGCCAGCAGCTTAGGTAGCGGGGGGTACAATGAGCAGTTCTTC. The encoded protein is CASSLGSGGYNEQFF.

This clone was detected only a few times. The chain has TRBV27 and TRBJ1-2; D is uncertain. CDR3 length: 14 amino acids. V lost 2 bases, J lost 9 bases, and 16 bases lay in between. Germline CDR1 MNHEY, CDR2 SMNVEV (reference sequence). The DNA of the CDR3 is TGTGCCAGCAGTTTAGAGGCCCATACCAGCCGCTACACCTTC. Protein: CASSLEAHTSRYTF.

The chain is built from TRBV5-6 and TRBJ2-6; 7 bases map to TRBD2. CDR1 and CDR2 (germline): SGHDT, YYEEEE. Trimming took 4 bases from V and 0 from J; bases not matched to a gene: 10. This CDR3 is built from 18 residues. This CDR3 reads CASSPAGLTISGANVLTF. CDR3 DNA: TGTGCCAGCAGCCCAGCGGGACTCACCATCTCTGGGGCCAACGTCCTGACTTTC.

This clone has more than one count but fewer than ten. J is TRBJ1-2 and V is TRBV15; unclear D gene. Germline V gene sequence: CDR1 LNHNV, CDR2 YYDKDF (reference sequence). The CDR3 length is 13 residues. Trimming removed 3 bases at V and 3 bases at J, with 8 bases between. The CDR3 region is CATSRPDHYGYTF. In DNA form, the CDR3 reads TGTGCCACCAGCAGGCCCGACCACTATGGCTACACCTTC.

V gene TRBV6-5 combines with J gene TRBJ1-3; D is uncertain. This CDR3 contains 14 residues. V lost 4 bases, J lost 0 bases, and 7 bases lay in between. Germline assignment: CDR1 MNHEY and CDR2 SVGAGI. In DNA, the CDR3 is TGTGCCAGCAGTTCCGGGGTCTCTGGAAACACCATATATTTT. It encodes CASSSGVSGNTIYF.

The CDR3 region has the DNA TGCAGCGTTGACGGGGGGGGCGAGGGACCCCAGCATTTT. Residues: CSVDGGGEGPQHF. The chain couples TRBV29-1 to TRBJ1-5, with D perhaps matching TRBD1 (6 bases). The CDR3 has 13 amino acids. The germline V gene encodes CDR1 SQVTM and CDR2 ANQGSEA. V lost 3 bases and J lost 10, with 16 bases in between. Full variable domain (outside the CDR3, taken from reference TRBV29-1 and TRBJ1-5): SAVISQKPSRDICQRGTSLTIQCQVDSQVTMMFWYRQQPGQSLTLIATANQGSEATYESGFVIDKFPISRPNLTFSTLTVSNMSPEDSSIYLCSVDGGGEGPQHFGDGTRLSIL.

V gene TRBV6-5 combines with J gene TRBJ1-1; TRBD1 might be the D (6 bases). Trimming removed 2 bases at V and 0 bases at J, with 13 bases between. CDR1 and CDR2 (germline): MNHEY, SVGAGI. This CDR3 region has 16 residues. The CDR3 DNA reads TGTGCCAGCAGTTACGGCCACAGGGTTATGAACACTGAAGCTTTCTTT. This encodes CASSYGHRVMNTEAFF.

This chain connects TRBV30 to TRBJ2-2; weak D call: TRBD2 (7 bases). The CDR3 loop spans 16 amino acids. The V and J ends lost 3 bases and 5 bases respectively, with 19 bases between them. Germline V gene lookup returns CDR1 GTSNPN and CDR2 SVGIG (reference sequence). CDR3 protein: CAWSLLGGAGTGELFF. The DNA for the CDR3 is TGTGCCTGGAGCCTATTGGGGGGGGCCGGAACCGGGGAGCTGTTTTTT.

The gene calls are TRBV5-1 and TRBJ1-1; D may be TRBD1 (5 bases). V was shortened by 3 bases and J by 1 base, with 7 bases between the two germline ends. The CDR3 has 13 residues. Germline loops: CDR1 SGHRS, CDR2 YFSETQ. CDR3 DNA sequence: TGCGCCAGCAGCTCGGGACCGAACACTGAAGCTTTCTTT. Its protein product is CASSSGPNTEAFF.

The chain employs TRBV5-1 and TRBJ1-1; D call uncertain. The germline V and J ends were trimmed by 3 bases and 1 base, with 10 bases remaining between them. Germline CDR1 reads SGHRS; CDR2 reads YFSETQ. The CDR3 contains 14 residues. The CDR3 region has the DNA TGCGCCAGCAGCTGGACGGATTCGAACACTGAAGCTTTCTTT. Translating it yields CASSWTDSNTEAFF.

The chain couples TRBV9 to TRBJ2-5; D possibly corresponds to TRBD2 (6 bases). The V end was cut by 0 bases, the J end by 5 bases, with 8 bases between. CDR3 length equals 13 residues. Germline loops: CDR1 SGDLS, CDR2 YYNGEE. In DNA, the CDR3 is TGTGCCAGCAGCGTAGTCAGCGGGGAGACCCAGTACTTC. Protein sequence: CASSVVSGETQYF.

The genes are TRBV21-1 and TRBJ1-2. TRBV21-1 is a pseudogene locus. This CDR3 has 10 residues. The DNA of the CDR3 is TGTGCCAGCAGCAAGGGGGGCTACACCTTC. Protein: CASSKGGYTF.

The rearrangement links TRBV28 to TRBJ1-1, with no clear D. CDR3 size: 16 residues. Germline V lookup: CDR1 MDHEN, CDR2 SYDVKM. V lost 2 bases and J 5 bases, leaving 18 bases between the germline ends. CDR3 protein: CASSLISETAGTEAFF. DNA for the CDR3: TGTGCCAGCAGTTTAATTTCTGAGACGGCGGGAACTGAAGCTTTCTTT.

The chain recombines TRBV9 with TRBJ2-2; D tentatively reads TRBD1 or TRBD2 (5 bases each). This CDR3 region has 14 residues. V was clipped by 1 base and J by 6 bases, with 10 bases between them. From germline, CDR1 is SGDLS and CDR2 YYNGEE. This CDR3 reads CASSVMGTAGELFF. The CDR3 DNA follows: TGTGCCAGCAGCGTAATGGGGACCGCCGGGGAGCTGTTTTTT.

The V and J genes are TRBV6-1 and TRBJ2-1, with D possibly being TRBD1 or TRBD2 (6 bases each). Germline-derived CDR1 and CDR2 are MNHNS and SASEGT. V lost 3 bases and J lost 3, with 12 bases in between. The length of the CDR3 is 15 residues. This CDR3 is CASSEGRGGYNEQFF. In nucleotides, the CDR3 is TGTGCCAGCAGTGAGGGCAGGGGAGGCTACAATGAGCAGTTCTTC.

The chain is built from TRBV30 and TRBJ1-2; maybe TRBD1 (6 bases). V was clipped by 5 bases and J by 4 bases, with 17 bases between them. This CDR3 contains 14 residues. Germline assignment: CDR1 GTSNPN and CDR2 SVGIG (reference sequence). CDR3 residues: CAWAGGPLAYGYTF. As DNA, the CDR3 is TGTGCCTGGGCCGGGGGGCCACTGGCCTATGGCTACACCTTC.

This clone has more than one count but fewer than ten. This chain uses TRBV5-4 with TRBJ2-7, with D possibly matching TRBD1 (6 bases). V was shortened by 4 bases and J by 0 bases, with 14 bases between the two germline ends. CDR3 length: 15 residues. Looked up from germline, CDR1 is SGHNT and CDR2 is YYREEE (reference sequence). The CDR3 loop reads CASSQKQGSSYEQYF. The CDR3 bases are TGTGCCAGCAGCCAAAAACAGGGTTCCTCCTACGAGCAGTACTTC.